The TCR beta chain described here comes from a study of T cells in Graves' hyperthyroidism and ophthalmopathy. Background on the study: Peripheral blood specimens were obtained at initial diagnosis, prior to any treatment.

With duration under 3 months, ophthalmopathy was active: Clinical Activity Score at least 3, NOSPECS at least 4. Clinical symptoms, serum thyroxine and TRAb, thyroid ultrasound and orbital computed tomography were used for the diagnoses. Around 10 ml fresh peripheral blood yielded the PBMCs. CDR3 length: 15 amino acids. Trimming left V 8 bases short and J 0 bases short, with 11 bases between. Only a few counts were recorded for this clonotype. Amplified TCR beta CDR3 regions derived from RNA transcripts. HTBI primers were used for first-round RT-PCR of the TCR CDR3. TCRdb called the multiplex PCR reads again in MiXCR, with one record for every CDR3 protein. The sample carries 450,000 to 600,000 distinct CDR3 sequences, just under 20% recorded once.

Material: blood. V and J are TRBV12-3 or TRBV12-4 and TRBJ2-6, with a tentative D call TRBD1 (6 bases). The TCR originated in a middle-aged man with Graves' ophthalmopathy. The CDR3 reads CASGDTNSGANVLTF. CDR3 bases: TGTGCCAGCGGGGACACAAACTCTGGGGCCAACGTCCTGACTTTC.